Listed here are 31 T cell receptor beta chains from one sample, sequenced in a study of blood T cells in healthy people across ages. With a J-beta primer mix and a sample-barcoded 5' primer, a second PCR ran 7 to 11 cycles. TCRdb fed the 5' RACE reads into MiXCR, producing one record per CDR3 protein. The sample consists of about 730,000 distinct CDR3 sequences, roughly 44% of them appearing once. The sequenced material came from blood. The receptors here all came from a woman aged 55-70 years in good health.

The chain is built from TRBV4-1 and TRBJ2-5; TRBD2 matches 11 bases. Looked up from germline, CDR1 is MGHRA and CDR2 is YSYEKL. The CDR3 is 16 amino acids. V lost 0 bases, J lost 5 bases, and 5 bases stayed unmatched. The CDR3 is CASSQEGSGGGETQYF. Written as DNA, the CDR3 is TGCGCCAGCAGCCAAGAAGGTAGCGGGGGGGGCGAGACCCAGTACTTC.

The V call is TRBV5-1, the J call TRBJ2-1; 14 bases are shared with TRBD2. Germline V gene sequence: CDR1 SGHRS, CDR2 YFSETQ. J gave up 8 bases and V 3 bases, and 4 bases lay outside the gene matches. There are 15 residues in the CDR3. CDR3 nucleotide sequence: TGCGCCAGCAGCTGGGGGACTAGCGGGAGCGATGAGCAGTTCTTC. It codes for CASSWGTSGSDEQFF.

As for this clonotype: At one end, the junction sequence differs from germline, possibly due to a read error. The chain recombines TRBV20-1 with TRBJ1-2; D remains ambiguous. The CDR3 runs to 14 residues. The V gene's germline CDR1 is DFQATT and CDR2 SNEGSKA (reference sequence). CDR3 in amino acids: CSARGRATNYGYTF. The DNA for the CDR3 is TGCAGTGCCAGAGGCCGCGCAACTAACTATGGCTACACCTTC.

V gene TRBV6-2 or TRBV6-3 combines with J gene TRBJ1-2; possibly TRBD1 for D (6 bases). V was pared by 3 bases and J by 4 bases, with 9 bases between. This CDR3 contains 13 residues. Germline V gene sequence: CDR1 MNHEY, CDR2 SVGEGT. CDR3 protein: CASSYWTVYGYTF. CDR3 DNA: TGTGCCAGCAGTTATTGGACAGTCTATGGCTACACCTTC.

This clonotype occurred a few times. The CDR3 loop reads CASSSSGNEQYF. CDR3 coding DNA: TGTGCCAGCAGTTCTAGCGGAAATGAGCAGTACTTC. V and J are TRBV3-1 and TRBJ2-7; 7 bases line up with TRBD2. J lost 7 bases, V lost 6 bases, and 6 bases had no gene match. The CDR3 length is 12 residues. Germline lookup yields CDR1 LGHDT and CDR2 YNNKEL (reference sequence).

CDR3 bases: TGTGCCAGCAGGTCTTGGGCAGGATCCTACGAGCAGTACTTC. Its translation: CASRSWAGSYEQYF. V gene TRBV12-3 or TRBV12-4 combines with J gene TRBJ2-7; D is uncertain. CDR3 length: 14 residues. V dropped 6 bases and J dropped 1 base, with 13 bases sitting between them.

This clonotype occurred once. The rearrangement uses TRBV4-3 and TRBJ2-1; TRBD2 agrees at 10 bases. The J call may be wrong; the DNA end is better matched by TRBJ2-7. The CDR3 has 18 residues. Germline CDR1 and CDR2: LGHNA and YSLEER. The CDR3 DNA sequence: TGCGCCAGCAGCCAAGATCTAACTAGCGGGACCTCCTACAATGAGCAGTACTTC. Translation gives CASSQDLTSGTSYNEQYF.

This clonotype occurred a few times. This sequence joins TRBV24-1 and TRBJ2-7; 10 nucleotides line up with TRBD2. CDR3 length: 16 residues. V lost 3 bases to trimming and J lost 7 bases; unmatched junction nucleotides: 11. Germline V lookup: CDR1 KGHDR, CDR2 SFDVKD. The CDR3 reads CATSDGGLAVYNEQYF. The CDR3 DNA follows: TGTGCCACCAGTGATGGAGGACTAGCGGTCTACAATGAGCAGTACTTC.

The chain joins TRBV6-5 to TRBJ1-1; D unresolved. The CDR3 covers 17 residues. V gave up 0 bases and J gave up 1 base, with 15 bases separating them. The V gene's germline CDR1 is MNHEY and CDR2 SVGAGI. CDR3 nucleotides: TGTGCCAGCAGTTACTCTTTATACGGTTCAGGGAACACTGAAGCTTTCTTT. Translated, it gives CASSYSLYGSGNTEAFF.

This CDR3 reads CASSQPTVDTEAFF. CDR3 coding DNA: TGTGCCAGCAGCCAACCCACAGTGGACACTGAAGCTTTCTTT. This sequence joins TRBV7-6 and TRBJ1-1; D unresolved. Germline lookup yields CDR1 SGHVS and CDR2 FNYEAQ. V shed 5 bases and J shed 3 bases, with 13 bases lying between them. The CDR3 totals 14 residues.

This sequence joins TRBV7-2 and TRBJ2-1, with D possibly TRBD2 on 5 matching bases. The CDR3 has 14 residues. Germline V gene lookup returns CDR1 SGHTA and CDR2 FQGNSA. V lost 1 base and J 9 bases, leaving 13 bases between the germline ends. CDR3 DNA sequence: TGTGCCAGCAGCTTAGTGTCTTTCGGAGGTGAGCAGTTCTTC. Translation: CASSLVSFGGEQFF. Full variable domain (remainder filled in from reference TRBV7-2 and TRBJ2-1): GAGVSQSPSNKVTEKGKDVELRCDPISGHTALYWYRQSLGQGLEFLIYFQGNSAPDKSGLPSDRFSAERTGGSVSTLTIQRTQQEDSAVYLCASSLVSFGGEQFFGPGTRLTVL.

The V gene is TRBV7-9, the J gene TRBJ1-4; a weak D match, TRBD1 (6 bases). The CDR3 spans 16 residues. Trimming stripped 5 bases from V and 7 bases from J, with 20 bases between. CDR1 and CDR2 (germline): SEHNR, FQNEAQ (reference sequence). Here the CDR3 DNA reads TGTGCCAGCAGCGAACGGACAGCCCCCTCGGGTGAAAAACTGTTTTTT. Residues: CASSERTAPSGEKLFF. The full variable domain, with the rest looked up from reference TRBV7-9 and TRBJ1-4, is DTGVSQNPRHKITKRGQNVTFRCDPISEHNRLYWYRQTLGQGPEFLTYFQNEAQLEKSRLLSDRFSAERPKGSFSTLEIQRTEQGDSAMYLCASSERTAPSGEKLFFGSGTQLSVL.

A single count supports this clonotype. The CDR3, as DNA: TGTGCCACCAGCAGAGAGACAGGGGCCTACGAGCAGTACTTC. It encodes CATSRETGAYEQYF. The chain employs TRBV15 and TRBJ2-7, with TRBD1 matching 8 bases. V gave up 0 bases and J gave up 2 bases; unmatched junction bases: 0. This CDR3 is built from 14 residues. Germline V gives CDR1 LNHNV, CDR2 YYDKDF (reference sequence).

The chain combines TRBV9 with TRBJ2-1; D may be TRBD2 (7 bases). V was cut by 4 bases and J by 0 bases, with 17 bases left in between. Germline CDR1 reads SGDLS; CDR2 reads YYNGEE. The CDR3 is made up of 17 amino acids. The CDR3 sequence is CASSIGGGEVSYNEQFF. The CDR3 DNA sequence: TGTGCCAGCAGCATAGGAGGGGGGGAAGTCTCCTACAATGAGCAGTTCTTC.

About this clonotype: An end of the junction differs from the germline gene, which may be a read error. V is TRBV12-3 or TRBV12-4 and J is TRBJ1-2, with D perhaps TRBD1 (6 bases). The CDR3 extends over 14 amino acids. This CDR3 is CASSQTGFNYGCTF. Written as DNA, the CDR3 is TGTGCCAGCAGCCAAACAGGGTTTAACTATGGCTGCACCTTC.

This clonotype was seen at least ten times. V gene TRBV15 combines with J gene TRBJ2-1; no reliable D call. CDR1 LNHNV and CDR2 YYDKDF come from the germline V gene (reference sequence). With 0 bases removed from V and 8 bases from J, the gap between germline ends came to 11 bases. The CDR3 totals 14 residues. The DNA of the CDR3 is TGTGCCACCAGCAGAGATCGGAAAGGGCATGAGCAGTTCTTC. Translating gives CATSRDRKGHEQFF.

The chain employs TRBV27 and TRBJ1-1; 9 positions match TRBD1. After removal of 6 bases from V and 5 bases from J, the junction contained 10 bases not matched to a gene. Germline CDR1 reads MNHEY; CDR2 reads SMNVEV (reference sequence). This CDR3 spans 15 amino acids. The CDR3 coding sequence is TGTGCCAGCAGCCGCACCACAGGGGGCGCGACTGAAGCTTTCTTT. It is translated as CASSRTTGGATEAFF.

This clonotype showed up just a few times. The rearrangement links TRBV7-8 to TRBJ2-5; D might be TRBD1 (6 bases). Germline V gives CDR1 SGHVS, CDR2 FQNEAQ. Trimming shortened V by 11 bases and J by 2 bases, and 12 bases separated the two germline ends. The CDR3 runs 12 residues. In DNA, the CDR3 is TGTGCCTCCAGGGACACTCAAGAGACCCAGTACTTC. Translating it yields CASRDTQETQYF. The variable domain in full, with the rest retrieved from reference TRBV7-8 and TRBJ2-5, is GAGVSQSPRYKVAKRGQDVALRCDPISGHVSLFWYQQALGQGPEFLTYFQNEAQLDKSGLPSDRFFAERPEGSVSTLKIQRTQQEDSAVYLCASRDTQETQYFGPGTRLLVL.

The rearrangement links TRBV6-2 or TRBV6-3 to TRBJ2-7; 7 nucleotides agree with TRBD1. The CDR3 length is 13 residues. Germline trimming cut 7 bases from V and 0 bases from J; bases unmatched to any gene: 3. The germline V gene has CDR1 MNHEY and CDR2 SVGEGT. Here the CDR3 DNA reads TGTGCCAGCATGGGACAGAGCTCCTACGAGCAGTACTTC. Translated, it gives CASMGQSSYEQYF.

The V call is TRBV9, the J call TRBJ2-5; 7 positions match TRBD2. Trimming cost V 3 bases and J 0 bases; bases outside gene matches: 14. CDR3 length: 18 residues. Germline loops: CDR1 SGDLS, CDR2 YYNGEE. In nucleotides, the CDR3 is TGTGCCAGCAGCGAATTACCCGACTTCGGGGGGAACCAAGAGACCCAGTACTTC. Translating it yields CASSELPDFGGNQETQYF.

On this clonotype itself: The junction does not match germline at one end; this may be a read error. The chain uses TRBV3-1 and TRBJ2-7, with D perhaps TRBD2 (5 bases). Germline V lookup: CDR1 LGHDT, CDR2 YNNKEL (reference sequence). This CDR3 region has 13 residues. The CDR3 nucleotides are TGTGCCAACAGCCAAGATCTTCCCGGAGGGCAGTACTTC. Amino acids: CANSQDLPGGQYF.

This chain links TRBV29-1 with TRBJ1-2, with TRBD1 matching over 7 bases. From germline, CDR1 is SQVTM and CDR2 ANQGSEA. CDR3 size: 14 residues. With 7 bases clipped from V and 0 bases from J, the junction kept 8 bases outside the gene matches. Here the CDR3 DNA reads TGCAGCGCTAAGACGGGACAGCCTAACTATGGCTACACCTTC. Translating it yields CSAKTGQPNYGYTF.

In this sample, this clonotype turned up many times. CDR3 bases: TGTGCCAGCGCTCTAACCCGCCAAGAGACCCAGTACTTC. This translates into CASALTRQETQYF. This chain uses TRBV5-8 with TRBJ2-5, with unresolved D. Per the germline V gene, CDR1 is SGHTS and CDR2 is YDEGEE. Trimming cost V 7 bases and J 1 base, with 11 bases left between them. The CDR3 spans 13 residues.

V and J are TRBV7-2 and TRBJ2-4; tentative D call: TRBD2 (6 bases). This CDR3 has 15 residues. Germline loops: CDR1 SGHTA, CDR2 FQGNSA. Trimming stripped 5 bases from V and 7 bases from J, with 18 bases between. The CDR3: CASSRNGGGWNIQYF. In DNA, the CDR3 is TGTGCCAGCAGCCGAAATGGGGGAGGATGGAACATTCAGTACTTC.

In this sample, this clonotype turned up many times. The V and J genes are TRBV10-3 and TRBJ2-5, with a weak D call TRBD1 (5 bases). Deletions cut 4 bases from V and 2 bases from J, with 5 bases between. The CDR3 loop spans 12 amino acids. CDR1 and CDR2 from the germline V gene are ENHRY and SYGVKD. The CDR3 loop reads CAISGQQETQYF. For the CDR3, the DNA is TGTGCCATCAGTGGACAGCAAGAGACCCAGTACTTC.

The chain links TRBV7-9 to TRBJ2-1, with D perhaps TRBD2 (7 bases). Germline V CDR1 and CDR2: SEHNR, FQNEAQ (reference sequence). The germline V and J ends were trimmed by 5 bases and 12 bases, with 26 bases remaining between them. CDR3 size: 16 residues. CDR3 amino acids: CASSPSAGAKADVQFF. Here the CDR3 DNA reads TGTGCCAGCAGCCCCTCGGCGGGGGCGAAGGCGGATGTGCAGTTCTTC.

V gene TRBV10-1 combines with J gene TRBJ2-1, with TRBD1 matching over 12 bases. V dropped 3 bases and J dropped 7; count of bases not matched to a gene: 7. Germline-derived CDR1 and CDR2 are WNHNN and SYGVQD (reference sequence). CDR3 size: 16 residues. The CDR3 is CASSDPGQGASNEQFF. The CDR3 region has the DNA TGCGCCAGCAGTGATCCGGGACAGGGGGCTTCGAATGAGCAGTTCTTC.

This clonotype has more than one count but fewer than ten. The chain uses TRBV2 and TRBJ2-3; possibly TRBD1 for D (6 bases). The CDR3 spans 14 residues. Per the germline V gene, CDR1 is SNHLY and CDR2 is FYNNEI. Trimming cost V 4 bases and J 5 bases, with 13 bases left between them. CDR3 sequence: CASSGQQGRDTQYF. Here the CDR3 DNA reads TGTGCCAGCAGTGGACAACAGGGTCGAGATACGCAGTATTTT.

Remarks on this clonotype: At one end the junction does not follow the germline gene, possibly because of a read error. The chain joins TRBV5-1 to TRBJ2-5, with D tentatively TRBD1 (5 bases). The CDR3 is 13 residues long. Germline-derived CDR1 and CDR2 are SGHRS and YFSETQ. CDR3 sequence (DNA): TGCGCCAGCAGCACTGACAGCAGAGAGACCCTGTACTTC. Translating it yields CASSTDSRETLYF. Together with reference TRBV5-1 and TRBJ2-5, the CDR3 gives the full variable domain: KAGVTQTPRYLIKTRGQQVTLSCSPISGHRSVSWYQQTPGQGLQFLFEYFSETQRNKGNFPGRFSGRQFSNSRSEMNVSTLELGDSALYLCASSTDSRETLYFGPGTRLLVL.

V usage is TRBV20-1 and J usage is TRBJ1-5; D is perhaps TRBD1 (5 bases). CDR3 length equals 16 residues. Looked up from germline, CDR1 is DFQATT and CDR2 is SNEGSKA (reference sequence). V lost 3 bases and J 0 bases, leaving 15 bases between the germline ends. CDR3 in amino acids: CSASPRDLYSNQPQHF. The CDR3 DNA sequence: TGCAGTGCTAGCCCCCGGGACTTGTATAGCAATCAGCCCCAGCATTTT.

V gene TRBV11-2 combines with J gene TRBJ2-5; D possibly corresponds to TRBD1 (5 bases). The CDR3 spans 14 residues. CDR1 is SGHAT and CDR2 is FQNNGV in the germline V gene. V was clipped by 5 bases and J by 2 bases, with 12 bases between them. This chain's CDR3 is CASSPWGRQETQYF. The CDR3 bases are TGTGCCAGCAGCCCGTGGGGCAGGCAAGAGACCCAGTACTTC.